Listed below are T cell receptor beta chains from one sample, sequenced in a study of OX40 agonist ivuxolimab in advanced cancers. Generated by immunoSEQ multiplex PCR, the TCRdb table keeps only in-frame clones and is missing some. The table includes 50,000 to 75,000 clones, about nine tenths detected once. The specimen comprised CD4+ or CD8+ T cells sorted from blood, sampled in a trial of the OX40 agonist ivuxolimab. These receptors originate from an adult with an advanced solid tumor such as melanoma, head and neck, liver or kidney cancer. Both conserved end residues are part of each CDR3. A D gene is named only where the DNA matches it firmly. Clone sizes are given selectively: once, few, many, or a class where the clone is expanded.

CDR3 protein: CASSGTSGRGGYNEQFF; CDR3 DNA: TGCGCCAGCAGCGGGACTAGCGGGAGAGGGGGCTACAATGAGCAGTTCTTC; J gene: TRBJ2-1; clone size: .; V gene: TRBV10-2; D gene: TRBD2
CDR3 protein: CASSLGGAGQPQHF; CDR3 DNA: TGTGCCAGCAGTTTAGGGGGGGCGGGGCAGCCCCAGCATTTT; J gene: TRBJ1-5; clone size: .; V gene: TRBV28; D gene: .
CDR3 protein: CASSVEAGSTDTQYF; CDR3 DNA: TGTGCCAGCAGCGTAGAAGCCGGGAGCACAGATACGCAGTATTTT; J gene: TRBJ2-3; clone size: .; V gene: TRBV9; D gene: .
CDR3 protein: CASSYSMGSGANVLTF; CDR3 DNA: TGTGCCAGCAGTTACTCGATGGGTTCCGGGGCCAACGTCCTGACTTTC; J gene: TRBJ2-6; clone size: .; V gene: TRBV6-5; D gene: .
CDR3 protein: CASSLAGQSSYEQYF; CDR3 DNA: TGCGCCAGCAGCTTGGCGGGACAGAGCTCCTACGAGCAGTACTTC; J gene: TRBJ2-7; clone size: .; V gene: TRBV5-1; D gene: TRBD1
CDR3 protein: CASSLVAGGQNEQFF; CDR3 DNA: TGCGCCAGCAGCTTGGTAGCAGGTGGACAAAATGAGCAGTTCTTC; J gene: TRBJ2-1; clone size: .; V gene: TRBV5-1; D gene: .
CDR3 protein: CASSSYQGQETQYF; CDR3 DNA: TGTGCCAGCAGTTCTTACCAGGGCCAAGAGACCCAGTACTTC; J gene: TRBJ2-5; clone size: .; V gene: TRBV28; D gene: .
CDR3 protein: CASSPGLAENTQYF; CDR3 DNA: TGTGCCAGCAGCCCGGGGCTAGCAGAAAATACGCAGTATTTT; J gene: TRBJ2-3; clone size: .; V gene: TRBV7-2; D gene: .
CDR3 protein: CAIGGGRGYEQYF; CDR3 DNA: TGTGCCATCGGGGGCGGGAGGGGGTACGAGCAGTACTTC; J gene: TRBJ2-7; clone size: few; V gene: TRBV10-3; D gene: TRBD2
CDR3 protein: CASSLVGPPGTEAFF; CDR3 DNA: TGTGCCAGCAGCTTAGTTGGGCCACCTGGGACTGAAGCTTTCTTT; J gene: TRBJ1-1; clone size: .; V gene: TRBV7-2; D gene: .
CDR3 protein: CASSLMTSGSYTQYF; CDR3 DNA: TGTGCCAGCAGCTTGATGACTAGCGGGAGTTATACGCAGTATTTT; J gene: TRBJ2-3; clone size: .; V gene: TRBV5-4; D gene: TRBD2
CDR3 protein: CASSPPSGQETQYF; CDR3 DNA: TGTGCCAGCAGTCCACCTAGCGGACAAGAGACCCAGTACTTC; J gene: TRBJ2-5; clone size: .; V gene: TRBV28; D gene: TRBD2
CDR3 protein: CASSQQPREGGETQYF; CDR3 DNA: TGCGCCAGCAGCCAGCAACCGCGGGAGGGCGGGGAGACCCAGTACTTC; J gene: TRBJ2-5; clone size: .; V gene: TRBV5-1; D gene: TRBD2
CDR3 protein: CASSLVTGEFYEQFF; CDR3 DNA: TGTGCCAGCAGCTTGGTGACAGGGGAGTTCTATGAGCAGTTCTTC; J gene: TRBJ2-1; clone size: .; V gene: TRBV5-5; D gene: TRBD1
CDR3 protein: CASSMRGWTGGVGQYF; CDR3 DNA: TGTGCCAGTAGTATGAGGGGGTGGACAGGTGGGGTCGGGCAGTACTTC; J gene: TRBJ2-7; clone size: .; V gene: TRBV19; D gene: TRBD1
CDR3 protein: CATSRKPNWGGTSEQYF; CDR3 DNA: TGTGCCACCAGCAGAAAACCCAACTGGGGGGGAACCTCCGAGCAGTACTTC; J gene: TRBJ2-7; clone size: .; V gene: TRBV15; D gene: TRBD2